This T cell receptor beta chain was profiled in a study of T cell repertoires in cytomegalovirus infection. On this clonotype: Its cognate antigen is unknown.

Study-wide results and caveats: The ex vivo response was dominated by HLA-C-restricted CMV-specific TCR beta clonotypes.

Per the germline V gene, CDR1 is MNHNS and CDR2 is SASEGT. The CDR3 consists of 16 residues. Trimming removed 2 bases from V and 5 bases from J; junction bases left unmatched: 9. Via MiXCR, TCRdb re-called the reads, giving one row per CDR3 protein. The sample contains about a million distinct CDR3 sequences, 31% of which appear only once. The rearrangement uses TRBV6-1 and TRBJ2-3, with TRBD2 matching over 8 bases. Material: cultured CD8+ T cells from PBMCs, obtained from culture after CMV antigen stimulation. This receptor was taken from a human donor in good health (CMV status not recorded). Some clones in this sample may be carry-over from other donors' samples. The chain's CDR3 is CASSEKIERGRDTQYF. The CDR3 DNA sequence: TGTGCCAGCAGTGAAAAAATCGAGCGGGGGAGAGATACGCAGTATTTT.